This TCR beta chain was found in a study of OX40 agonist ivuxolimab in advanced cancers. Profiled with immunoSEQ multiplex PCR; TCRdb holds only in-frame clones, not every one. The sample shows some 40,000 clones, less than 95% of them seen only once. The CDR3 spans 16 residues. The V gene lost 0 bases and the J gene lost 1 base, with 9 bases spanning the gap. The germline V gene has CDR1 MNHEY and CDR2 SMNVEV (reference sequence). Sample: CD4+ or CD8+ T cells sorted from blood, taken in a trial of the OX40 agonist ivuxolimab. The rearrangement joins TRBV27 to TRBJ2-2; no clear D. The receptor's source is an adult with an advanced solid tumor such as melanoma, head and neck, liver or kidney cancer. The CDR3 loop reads CASSLSALLNTGELFF. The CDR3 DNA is TGTGCCAGCAGTTTATCGGCGCTCTTGAACACCGGGGAGCTGTTTTTT.